One sample yielded the 28 T cell receptor beta chains listed below, sequenced in a study of OX40 agonist ivuxolimab in advanced cancers. This table comes from immunoSEQ multiplex PCR, and its TCRdb copy is limited to in-frame clones, with some not included. The sample lists fewer than 60,000 clones, 82% occurring once. The sample in question was CD4+ or CD8+ T cells sorted from blood, obtained in a trial of the OX40 agonist ivuxolimab. The receptor source for this set is an adult with an advanced solid tumor such as melanoma, head and neck, liver or kidney cancer.

The rearrangement uses TRBV6-5 and TRBJ1-5; weak D call: TRBD1 (5 bases). The CDR3 covers 15 residues. The V gene lost 8 bases and the J gene lost 0 bases, with 14 bases spanning the gap. Germline values: CDR1 MNHEY, CDR2 SVGAGI. The CDR3 DNA follows: TGTGCCAGCCTCCCGAGGGGAGTTAGCAATCAGCCCCAGCATTTT. Protein product: CASLPRGVSNQPQHF.

V is TRBV7-2 and J is TRBJ2-7; the match to TRBD2 covers 7 bases. The CDR3 runs 15 residues. J was trimmed by 5 bases and V by 5 bases; bases with no gene match: 12. Germline lookup yields CDR1 SGHTA and CDR2 FQGNSA. CDR3 region: CASSISGTKINEQYF. CDR3 bases: TGTGCCAGCAGCATATCCGGGACTAAGATAAACGAGCAGTACTTC.

The genes are TRBV5-3 and TRBJ2-3; D perhaps matches TRBD2 (5 bases). TRBV5-3 is an open reading frame whose function is uncertain. V was clipped by 4 bases and J by 4 bases, with 22 bases between them. The CDR3 is made up of 17 amino acids. For the CDR3, the DNA is TGTGCCAGAAGCCCAGCCGGAGCGGATGAGGGTCCAGATACGCAGTATTTT. It specifies CARSPAGADEGPDTQYF.

The chain is built from TRBV30 and TRBJ1-1; TRBD1 matches at 8 bases. The trim removed 5 bases at V and 3 bases at J, leaving 8 bases unmatched. This CDR3 is built from 14 residues. CDR1 is GTSNPN and CDR2 is SVGIG in the germline V gene (reference sequence). CDR3 bases: TGTGCCTGGGGCGGACAGGGAATCGACACTGAAGCTTTCTTT. Translation gives CAWGGQGIDTEAFF. Full variable domain (remainder filled in from reference TRBV30 and TRBJ1-1): SQTIHQWPATLVQPVGSPLSLECTVEGTSNPNLYWYRQAAGRGLQLLFYSVGIGQISSEVPQNLSASRPQDRQFILSSKKLLLSDSGFYLCAWGGQGIDTEAFFGQGTRLTVV.

The chain combines TRBV7-2 with TRBJ2-1; 8 bases fit TRBD2. This CDR3 is built from 14 residues. After removal of 5 bases from V and 9 bases from J, the junction contained 9 bases not matched to a gene. Germline CDR1 reads SGHTA; CDR2 reads FQGNSA. CDR3 nucleotide sequence: TGTGCCAGCAGCCGAAGCACCGGACTAGCTGAGCAGTTCTTC. Its translation: CASSRSTGLAEQFF.

V and J are TRBV5-6 and TRBJ2-1, with 7 bases aligning to TRBD2. Germline CDR1 and CDR2: SGHDT and YYEEEE. Trimming removed 0 bases from V and 2 bases from J; junction bases left unmatched: 5. CDR3 length: 16 amino acids. The CDR3 DNA reads as TGTGCCAGCAGCTTGGGGGCGGGAGTCGCCTACAATGAGCAGTTCTTC. Residues: CASSLGAGVAYNEQFF.

V gene TRBV7-9 combines with J gene TRBJ1-6; D not resolved. V was clipped by 1 base and J by 7 bases, with 8 bases between them. Germline CDR1 and CDR2: SEHNR and FQNEAQ (reference sequence). This CDR3 contains 14 residues. The CDR3 region has the DNA TGTGCCAGCAGCTTAGATGTGGGAAATTCACCCCTCCACTTT. This sequence encodes CASSLDVGNSPLHF.

The chain recombines TRBV5-1 with TRBJ1-5; D possibly corresponds to TRBD1 (6 bases). The V gene lost 0 bases and the J gene lost 4 bases, with 11 bases spanning the gap. Germline V gene sequence: CDR1 SGHRS, CDR2 YFSETQ. The CDR3 sequence is 15 residues long. The CDR3 here is CASSLATGSNQPQHF. Here the CDR3 DNA reads TGCGCCAGCAGCTTGGCTACAGGGAGTAATCAGCCCCAGCATTTT.

The chain employs TRBV7-8 and TRBJ2-5; no reliable D call. The germline V and J ends were trimmed by 1 base and 9 bases, with 15 bases remaining between them. The germline V gene encodes CDR1 SGHVS and CDR2 FQNEAQ. This CDR3 has 14 amino acids. In nucleotides, the CDR3 is TGTGCCAGCAGCTTAGGCGTAGACATCAAGGCCCAGTACTTC. Its translation: CASSLGVDIKAQYF.

The gene calls are TRBV5-5 and TRBJ2-3; tentatively, D is TRBD2 (6 bases). Germline V CDR1 and CDR2: SGHKS, YYEKEE (reference sequence). The CDR3 loop spans 13 amino acids. Trimming pared 2 bases from V and 6 bases from J, leaving 10 bases between. The CDR3 DNA reads as TGTGCCAGCAGCTTAGCGGGTTTCGATACGCAGTATTTT. Its translation: CASSLAGFDTQYF.

The genes are TRBV5-1 and TRBJ1-2, with 10 bases lining up with TRBD1. The CDR3 spans 16 residues. The germline V gene encodes CDR1 SGHRS and CDR2 YFSETQ. J gave up 7 bases and V 3 bases, and 12 bases lay outside the gene matches. The CDR3 loop reads CASSSNRGTGVGGYTF. The CDR3 bases are TGCGCCAGCAGCTCAAATAGGGGGACAGGGGTTGGTGGCTACACCTTC.

The chain uses TRBV11-3 and TRBJ2-7, with 8 bases identical to TRBD2. The germline V gene has CDR1 SGHNT and CDR2 YENEEA. The CDR3 has 16 amino acids. Unmatched junction bases numbered 12, after V lost 5 bases and J lost 3 bases. CDR3 protein: CASSPGGGLVIYEQYF. For the CDR3, the DNA is TGTGCCAGCAGCCCTGGGGGGGGACTAGTTATCTACGAGCAGTACTTC.

The V and J genes are TRBV30 and TRBJ1-6; TRBD1 is a possible D gene (5 bases). Looked up from germline, CDR1 is GTSNPN and CDR2 is SVGIG (reference sequence). V was shortened by 5 bases and J by 5 bases, with 10 bases between the two germline ends. The CDR3 is 13 residues long. CDR3 region: CAWGDSDNSPLHF. The CDR3 DNA sequence: TGTGCCTGGGGTGACAGTGATAATTCACCCCTCCACTTT.

The count of this clone is one. The CDR3 DNA follows: TGTGCCAGCAGCTCGGGACAGATCCAAGAGACCCAGTACTTC. Residues: CASSSGQIQETQYF. V usage is TRBV11-2 and J usage is TRBJ2-5; the match to TRBD1 covers 7 bases. The V and J ends lost 4 bases and 1 base, in that order; junction bases with no gene match: 3. The CDR3 totals 14 residues. Germline assignment: CDR1 SGHAT and CDR2 FQNNGV.

The chain couples TRBV2 to TRBJ2-3; 7 positions match TRBD1. Germline CDR1 and CDR2: SNHLY and FYNNEI. V lost 6 bases, J lost 6 bases, and 9 bases stayed unmatched. This CDR3 contains 14 residues. CDR3 region: CASSQGQPGDTQYF. The CDR3 nucleotides read TGTGCCAGCAGCCAGGGACAGCCAGGGGATACGCAGTATTTT.

This clone has only one observation. The chain recombines TRBV7-2 with TRBJ2-2; 7 nucleotides line up with TRBD1. Germline CDR1 SGHTA, CDR2 FQGNSA. Unmatched junction bases numbered 3, after V lost 5 bases and J lost 0 bases. The CDR3 is 15 residues long. The CDR3 coding sequence is TGTGCCAGCAGCAAGGGACAGCCGAACACCGGGGAGCTGTTTTTT. It yields the protein CASSKGQPNTGELFF.

The chain combines TRBV6-5 with TRBJ2-1, with TRBD2 matching over 7 bases. Germline CDR1 is MNHEY and CDR2 is SVGAGI. V gave up 5 bases and J gave up 9 bases; unmatched junction bases: 4. CDR3 length: 12 residues. This CDR3 is CASSKAGFEQFF. The CDR3 nucleotides are TGTGCCAGCAGTAAAGCGGGATTTGAGCAGTTCTTC.

The V call is TRBV29-1, the J call TRBJ1-3, with a possible D match to TRBD1 (6 bases). The germline gives CDR1 SQVTM, CDR2 ANQGSEA. The CDR3 is made up of 12 amino acids. V dropped 6 bases and J dropped 4 bases, with 10 bases sitting between them. For the CDR3, the DNA is TGCAGCGTGGGGGGCTTCGGAAACACCATATATTTT. Residues: CSVGGFGNTIYF.

The chain carries TRBV6-6 and TRBJ1-5; perhaps TRBD1 as D (5 bases). CDR3 size: 13 residues. CDR1 and CDR2 (germline): MNHNY, SVGAGI (reference sequence). Between the trimmed V and J ends, which lost 8 bases and 0 bases, there was a span of 8 bases. CDR3 residues: CASRQNSNQPQHF. CDR3 sequence (DNA): TGTGCCAGCCGACAGAATAGCAATCAGCCCCAGCATTTT.

A word on this clone: At one of its ends the junction is not consistent with the germline gene, which may arise from a read error. The genes are TRBV11-3 and TRBJ2-1, with TRBD1 matching 8 bases. The CDR3 contains 15 residues. CDR1 is SGHNT, CDR2 YENEEA, per germline. The CDR3, as DNA: TGTGCCAGCAGCCCAAGGACAGGGTACTACAGTGAGCAGTTCTTC. This translates into CASSPRTGYYSEQFF.

The chain combines TRBV5-1 with TRBJ2-7; D not resolved. Per the germline V gene, CDR1 is SGHRS and CDR2 is YFSETQ. This CDR3 comprises 14 residues. V shed 0 bases and J shed 0 bases, with 7 bases lying between them. The CDR3 DNA is TGCGCCAGCAGCTTGGAGGCAATCTCCTACGAGCAGTACTTC. Translating gives CASSLEAISYEQYF.

This chain links TRBV7-9 with TRBJ1-4; 7 nucleotides match TRBD1. CDR1 SEHNR and CDR2 FQNEAQ come from the germline V gene (reference sequence). The CDR3 loop spans 15 amino acids. Germline trimming cut 5 bases from V and 7 bases from J; bases unmatched to any gene: 10. The CDR3: CASSPGQGGSEKLFF. As DNA, the CDR3 is TGTGCCAGCAGCCCGGGGCAGGGGGGGAGTGAAAAACTGTTTTTT.

V and J are TRBV5-1 and TRBJ1-4; D remains ambiguous. Germline V CDR1 and CDR2: SGHRS, YFSETQ. Trimming took 4 bases from V and 6 from J, leaving 16 bases between them. The CDR3 spans 15 residues. The CDR3 loop reads CASSTDGVTDEKLFF. The CDR3 DNA reads as TGCGCCAGCAGCACAGACGGTGTAACGGATGAAAAACTGTTTTTT.

The gene calls are TRBV5-1 and TRBJ2-2; TRBD2 matches 11 bases. The V and J ends lost 4 bases and 9 bases, in that order; junction bases with no gene match: 11. The V gene's germline CDR1 is SGHRS and CDR2 YFSETQ. CDR3 length equals 16 residues. The CDR3 loop reads CASSPIAGGPRWELFF. As DNA, the CDR3 is TGCGCCAGCAGCCCAATAGCGGGAGGGCCTAGGTGGGAGCTGTTTTTT.

The count of this clone is one. The chain combines TRBV5-1 with TRBJ1-1; perhaps TRBD1 as D (5 bases). CDR1 and CDR2 from the germline V gene are SGHRS and YFSETQ. V lost 6 bases, J lost 7 bases, and 16 bases lay in between. This CDR3 spans 13 amino acids. CDR3 nucleotides: TGCGCCAGCATGGTATTTGTGGGGGGTGAAGCTTTCTTT. This gives the protein CASMVFVGGEAFF.

This clone was detected only a few times. V gene TRBV28 combines with J gene TRBJ2-7; 10 positions agree with TRBD2. With 6 bases clipped from V and 4 bases from J, the junction kept 6 bases outside the gene matches. Germline loops: CDR1 MDHEN, CDR2 SYDVKM. This CDR3 has 14 residues. The CDR3, as DNA: TGTGCCAGCAGGACGACTAGCGGGCTTTACGAGCAGTACTTC. It translates to CASRTTSGLYEQYF.

This sequence joins TRBV7-8 and TRBJ1-2; D gene unclear. CDR3 length: 13 amino acids. Germline V CDR1 and CDR2: SGHVS, FQNEAQ. V lost 5 bases and J 4 bases, leaving 11 bases between the germline ends. CDR3 bases: TGTGCCAGCAGCCCCCAGAAGGGCTATGGCTACACCTTC. Protein: CASSPQKGYGYTF.

This chain uses TRBV6-6 with TRBJ1-3; TRBD1 is a possible D gene (5 bases). In germline, CDR1 is MNHNY, CDR2 SVGAGI (reference sequence). This CDR3 has 11 amino acids. Between the trimmed V and J ends, which lost 4 bases and 9 bases, there was a span of 7 bases. The DNA of the CDR3 is TGTGCCAGCAGTTTTGGGGGCACCATATATTTT. As protein: CASSFGGTIYF.